This T cell receptor (beta chain) was sequenced for a study of T cells after yellow fever vaccination. Study-level background: Where fractions had low cell numbers, libraries were prepared from them with the SMART-Seq v4 Ultra Low Input RNA kit.

TCRdb called the 5' RACE reads again in MiXCR, with one record for every CDR3 protein. Of 300,000 to 400,000 distinct CDR3 sequences in the sample, about 10% were seen once. CDR1 is SGDLS, CDR2 YYNGEE, per germline. Trimming pared 4 bases from V and 11 bases from J, leaving 15 bases between. The CDR3 is 13 residues long. The source of this sequence is a young man who received the YFV17D yellow fever vaccine. This chain links TRBV9 with TRBJ1-4; unclear D gene. The sample in question was CD4+ T cells sorted from PBMCs, obtained 45 days after the yellow fever booster vaccination. The chain's CDR3 is CASSTGPADKLFF. The CDR3 DNA sequence: TGTGCCAGCAGCACCGGACCGGCGGACAAACTGTTTTTT.